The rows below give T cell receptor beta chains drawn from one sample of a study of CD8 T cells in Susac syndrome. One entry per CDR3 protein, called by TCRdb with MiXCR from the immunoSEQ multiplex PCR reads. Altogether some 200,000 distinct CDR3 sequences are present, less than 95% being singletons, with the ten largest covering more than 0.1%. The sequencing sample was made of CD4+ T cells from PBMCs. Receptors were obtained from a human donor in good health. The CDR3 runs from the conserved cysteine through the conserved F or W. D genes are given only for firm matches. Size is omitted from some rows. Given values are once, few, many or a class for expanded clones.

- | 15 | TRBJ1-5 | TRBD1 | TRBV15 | CATSRDQGAHQPQHF | TGTGCCACCAGCAGAGATCAGGGGGCTCATCAGCCCCAGCATTTT
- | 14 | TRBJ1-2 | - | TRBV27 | CASSPQGSFYGYTF | TGTGCCAGCAGTCCCCAGGGCAGCTTCTATGGCTACACCTTC
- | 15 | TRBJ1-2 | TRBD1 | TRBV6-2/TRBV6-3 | CASSWLGGMDYGYTF | TGTGCCAGCAGTTGGTTAGGGGGCATGGACTATGGCTACACCTTC
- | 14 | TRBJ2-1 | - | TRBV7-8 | CASSPASSYNEQFF | TGTGCCAGCAGCCCCGCCTCCTCCTACAATGAGCAGTTCTTC
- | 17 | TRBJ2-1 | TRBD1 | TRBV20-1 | CSARGGLRDRGLYEQFF | TGCAGTGCTAGAGGAGGCCTTCGGGACAGGGGGCTTTATGAGCAGTTCTTC
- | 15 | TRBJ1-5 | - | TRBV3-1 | CASSPAVGGNQPQHF | TGTGCCAGCAGTCCAGCTGTAGGGGGAAATCAGCCCCAGCATTTT
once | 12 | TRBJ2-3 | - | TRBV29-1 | CSVRISTDTQYF | TGCAGCGTTAGGATATCCACAGATACGCAGTATTTT
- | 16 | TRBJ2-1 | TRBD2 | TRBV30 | CAWSVLGLAGTAEQFF | TGTGCCTGGAGTGTACTGGGACTAGCGGGAACCGCGGAGCAGTTCTTC
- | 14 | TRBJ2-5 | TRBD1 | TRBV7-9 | CASSLRTGHETQYF | TGTGCCAGCAGCTTGAGGACAGGTCACGAGACCCAGTACTTC
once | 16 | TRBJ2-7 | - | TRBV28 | CASSGGDGRADSEQYF | TGTGCCAGCAGTGGGGGAGATGGTCGGGCGGACTCCGAGCAGTACTTC
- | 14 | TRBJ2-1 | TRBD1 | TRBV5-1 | CASSLARDRGEQFF | TGCGCCAGCAGCTTGGCCAGGGACAGGGGTGAGCAGTTCTTC
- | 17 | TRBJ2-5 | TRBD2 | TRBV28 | CASSFQGLAGGGETQYF | TGTGCCAGCAGTTTCCAGGGACTAGCGGGAGGTGGGGAGACCCAGTACTTC
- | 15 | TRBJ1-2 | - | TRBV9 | CASSPDAGTNYGYTF | TGTGCCAGCAGCCCAGACGCGGGAACCAACTATGGCTACACCTTC
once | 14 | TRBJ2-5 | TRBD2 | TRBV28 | CASSLREGRETQYF | TGTGCCAGCAGTTTGCGGGAGGGCCGGGAGACCCAGTACTTC
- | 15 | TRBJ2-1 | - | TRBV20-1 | CSARSASASYNEQFF | TGCAGTGCTAGGTCAGCTAGCGCCTCCTACAATGAGCAGTTCTTC
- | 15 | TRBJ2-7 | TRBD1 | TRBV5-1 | CASSTIGTEHYEQYF | TGCGCCAGCAGCACGATAGGGACAGAGCACTACGAGCAGTACTTC
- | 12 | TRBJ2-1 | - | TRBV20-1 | CSAILGPNEQFF | TGCAGTGCAATACTAGGACCCAATGAGCAGTTCTTC
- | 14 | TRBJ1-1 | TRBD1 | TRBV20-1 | CSAPPRGRGTEAFF | TGCAGTGCCCCACCCAGGGGGCGAGGGACTGAAGCTTTCTTT
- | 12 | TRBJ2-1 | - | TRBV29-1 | CSVESQGYEQFF | TGCAGCGTTGAATCACAGGGCTATGAGCAGTTCTTC
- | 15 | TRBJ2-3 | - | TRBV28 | CASSFIRFDGDTQYF | TGTGCCAGCAGTTTCATACGCTTTGACGGAGATACGCAGTATTTT
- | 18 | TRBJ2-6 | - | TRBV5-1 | CASSLEAGVPAGANVLTF | TGCGCCAGCAGCTTGGAGGCAGGGGTGCCCGCTGGGGCCAACGTCCTGACTTTC
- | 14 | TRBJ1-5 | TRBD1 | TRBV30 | CAWSPGGVNQPQHF | TGTGCCTGGAGCCCAGGGGGAGTCAATCAGCCCCAGCATTTT
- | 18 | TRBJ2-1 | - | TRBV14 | CASSQVASEKRRWNEQFF | TGTGCCAGCAGCCAAGTGGCTAGCGAGAAACGGAGGTGGAATGAGCAGTTCTTC
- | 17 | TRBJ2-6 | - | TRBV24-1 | CATSDARGTPGANVLTF | TGTGCCACCAGTGATGCTCGGGGAACTCCTGGGGCCAACGTCCTGACTTTC
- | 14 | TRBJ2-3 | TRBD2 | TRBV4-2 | CASSQDHAGGTQYF | TGTGCCAGCAGCCAAGATCACGCGGGAGGTACGCAGTATTTT
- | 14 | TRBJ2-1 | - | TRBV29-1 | CSASPGGTDNEQFF | TGCAGCGCCTCCCCTGGTGGGACCGACAATGAGCAGTTCTTC
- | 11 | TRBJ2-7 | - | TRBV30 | CAWAGGREQYF | TGTGCCTGGGCCGGGGGACGCGAGCAGTACTTC
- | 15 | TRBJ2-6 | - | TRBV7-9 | CASYRDAGRPWVLTF | TGTGCCAGCTACCGGGACGCCGGAAGACCGTGGGTCCTGACTTTC
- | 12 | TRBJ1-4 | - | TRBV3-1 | CASSQGTEKLFF | TGTGCCAGCAGCCAGGGGACGGAAAAACTGTTTTTT
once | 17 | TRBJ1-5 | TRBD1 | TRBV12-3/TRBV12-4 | CASSLGTGVGSNQPQHF | TGTGCCAGCAGTTTAGGGACAGGGGTTGGAAGCAATCAGCCCCAGCATTTT
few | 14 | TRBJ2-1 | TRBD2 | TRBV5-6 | CASSPGLAGVEQFF | TGTGCCAGCAGCCCGGGACTAGCGGGAGTTGAGCAGTTCTTC
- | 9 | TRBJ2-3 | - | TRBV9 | CGDRDTQYF | TGCGGCGACCGGGATACGCAGTATTTT
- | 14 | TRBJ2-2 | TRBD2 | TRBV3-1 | CASSLGGTTGELFF | TGTGCCAGCAGCCTGGGGGGGACCACCGGGGAGCTGTTTTTT
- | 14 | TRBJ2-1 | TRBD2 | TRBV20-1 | CSARGGGVKNEQFF | TGCAGTGCTAGAGGGGGAGGGGTTAAGAATGAGCAGTTCTTC
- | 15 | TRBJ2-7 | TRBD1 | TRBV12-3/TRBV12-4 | CASSLGTGGVYEQYF | TGTGCCAGCAGTCTGGGGACAGGGGGCGTATACGAGCAGTACTTC
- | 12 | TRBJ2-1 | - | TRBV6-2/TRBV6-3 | CASDDRGNEQFF | TGTGCCAGCGATGATCGGGGGAATGAGCAGTTCTTC